The clone carrying this T cell receptor beta chain showed up just a few times. Its cognate antigen is unknown. Clones were sequenced by immunoSEQ multiplex PCR, and TCRdb holds only the in-frame ones, with some missing. The data contain about 43,000 clones, approximately 88% of them singletons. Noted time point: week 23, last vaccination. Every single dose of the vaccine, 300 ug of mutant IDH1 20-mer peptide, came with topical imiquimod. The donors' diagnosis was new WHO grade 3 or 4 astrocytoma that was IDH1-mutant and ATRX-lost. V was trimmed by 8 bases and J by 4 bases, leaving 17 bases between them. CDR3 length: 15 amino acids. Germline CDR1 and CDR2: MDHEN and SYDVKM. These data are taken from a study of a mutant IDH1 vaccine in newly diagnosed glioma. On the study more broadly: Radiotherapy alone preceded vaccination by 4-6 weeks; alternatively, vaccination started with temozolomide cycles. Patients were pretreated with radiotherapy, temozolomide, or both, mostly both.

The chain carries TRBV28 and TRBJ1-4; maybe TRBD1 (6 bases). The TCR comes from a woman aged 18-30 years with glioma. Some clones in this sample may be carry-over from other donors' samples. Sequenced material: PBMCs, taken from a glioma patient whose treatment included an IDH1 peptide vaccine. This chain's CDR3 is CASHIGGLDNEKLFF. The CDR3 nucleotides are TGTGCCAGCCACATTGGGGGGCTAGATAATGAAAAACTGTTTTTT.